What follows are 12 T cell receptor beta chains derived from one specimen sequenced in a study of blood T cell repertoires in COVID-19. This table comes from immunoSEQ multiplex PCR, and its TCRdb copy is limited to in-frame clones, with some not included. The sample includes roughly 330,000 clones, 88% of them seen just once. Sequencing was carried out using peripheral blood. The source is a woman in her forties or fifties with active or convalescent COVID-19.

This rearrangement joins TRBV6-5 to TRBJ1-1; 8 bases line up with TRBD1. Looked up from germline, CDR1 is MNHEY and CDR2 is SVGAGI. The CDR3 has 13 residues. Trimming cost V 6 bases and J 5 bases; bases outside gene matches: 5. CDR3 in DNA: TGTGCCAGCAGGCGGACAGGGTCGACTGAAGCTTTCTTT. Its protein is CASRRTGSTEAFF.

In its sample, this clone was seen a few times. The chain recombines TRBV11-1 with TRBJ1-1; no reliable D call. The CDR3 is 14 amino acids. The germline V gene has CDR1 SGHAT and CDR2 FQDESV (reference sequence). V was cut by 0 bases and J by 6 bases, with 11 bases left in between. CDR3 coding DNA: TGTGCCAGCAGCTTAGCCCGGTTCGTCCCTGAAGCTTTCTTT. The encoded protein is CASSLARFVPEAFF.

The chain is built from TRBV3-1 (or the pseudogene TRBV3-2) and TRBJ2-5, with D tentatively TRBD2 (7 bases). CDR1 and CDR2 (germline): LGHDT, YNNKEL (reference sequence). CDR3 length: 17 residues. The V gene lost 0 bases and the J gene lost 1 base, with 15 bases spanning the gap. CDR3 amino acids: CASSQDRGGLTQETQYF. The CDR3 DNA sequence: TGTGCCAGCAGCCAAGATAGGGGGGGGTTGACCCAAGAGACCCAGTACTTC.

On this clone: Other DNA sequences in this sample translate to the same CDR3. This chain links TRBV7-3 with TRBJ2-1, with 7 bases that match TRBD2. The germline V gene encodes CDR1 SGHTA and CDR2 FQGTGA. J gave up 4 bases and V 2 bases, and 5 bases lay outside the gene matches. The CDR3 covers 15 residues. The CDR3 nucleotides are TGTGCCAGCAGCTTAGGGCTAGCGGCATACAATGAGCAGTTCTTC. This gives the protein CASSLGLAAYNEQFF.

The J gene is TRBJ2-1, the V gene TRBV28, with TRBD2 matching over 8 bases. This CDR3 has 15 residues. Germline values: CDR1 MDHEN, CDR2 SYDVKM. With V trimmed by 7 bases and J by 7 bases, 12 bases remained unmatched. The CDR3 loop reads CASKWRGRPSNEQFF. As DNA, the CDR3 is TGTGCCAGCAAGTGGCGCGGGAGGCCCTCTAATGAGCAGTTCTTC.

The genes are TRBV7-2 and TRBJ1-1, with D possibly being TRBD1 (6 bases). The CDR3 sequence is 14 residues long. Germline V gene sequence: CDR1 SGHTA, CDR2 FQGNSA. Trimming removed 2 bases from V and 3 bases from J, with 10 bases in between. CDR3 sequence (DNA): TGTGCCAGCAGCTTATCAGGGGCCTACACTGAAGCTTTCTTT. This sequence encodes CASSLSGAYTEAFF.

The chain joins TRBV28 to TRBJ2-7; D is uncertain. CDR1 is MDHEN, CDR2 SYDVKM, per germline. The CDR3 has 12 amino acids. V was pared by 3 bases and J by 4 bases, with 7 bases between. CDR3 DNA: TGTGCCAGCAGTTTGTTGGAGTACGAGCAGTACTTC. Its translation: CASSLLEYEQYF. Together with reference TRBV28 and TRBJ2-7, the CDR3 gives the full variable domain: DVKVTQSSRYLVKRTGEKVFLECVQDMDHENMFWYRQDPGLGLRLIYFSYDVKMKEKGDIPEGYSVSREKKERFSLILESASTNQTSMYLCASSLLEYEQYFGPGTRLTVT.

This clone was counted a few times. This chain joins TRBV30 and TRBJ1-3; TRBD1 aligns across 8 bases. Germline V lookup: CDR1 GTSNPN, CDR2 SVGIG (reference sequence). This CDR3 is built from 17 residues. The trim removed 4 bases at V and 0 bases at J, leaving 11 bases unmatched. In DNA form, the CDR3 reads TGTGCCTGGACCCGGGACAGGACTAAATTCTCTGGAAACACCATATATTTT. Translation gives CAWTRDRTKFSGNTIYF.

The J gene is TRBJ2-5, the V gene TRBV5-1; D is unclear. V was trimmed by 0 bases and J by 1 base, leaving 7 bases between them. Germline V lookup: CDR1 SGHRS, CDR2 YFSETQ. The CDR3 has 14 amino acids. CDR3 DNA sequence: TGCGCCAGCAGCTTGGCCGCAGTCCAAGAGACCCAGTACTTC. Amino acid sequence: CASSLAAVQETQYF.

The chain employs TRBV7-8 and TRBJ2-4; the D gene is possibly TRBD1 (7 bases). The CDR3 contains 15 residues. Trimming removed 1 base from V and 7 bases from J, with 14 bases in between. Germline V lookup: CDR1 SGHVS, CDR2 FQNEAQ. The CDR3 DNA sequence: TGTGCCAGCAGCTTAGGAACAGGGGAGGCGAACATTCAGTACTTC. It yields the protein CASSLGTGEANIQYF.

This clone was seen a handful of times. This chain uses TRBV19 with TRBJ1-5, with D maybe TRBD1 (5 bases). V gave up 4 bases and J gave up 5 bases, with 12 bases separating them. This CDR3 has 14 amino acids. CDR1 and CDR2 from the germline V gene are LNHDA and SQIVND (reference sequence). The CDR3 here is CASSTTVNYQPQHF. DNA of the CDR3: TGTGCCAGTAGTACGACAGTCAACTATCAGCCCCAGCATTTT.

The chain joins TRBV6-5 to TRBJ2-7; D possibly corresponds to TRBD2 (6 bases). CDR1 MNHEY and CDR2 SVGAGI come from the germline V gene. This CDR3 spans 15 amino acids. Trimming took off 3 bases at V and 1 base at J, with 13 bases between the two ends. CDR3 sequence reads: CASSYSGGLSYEQYF. For the CDR3, the DNA is TGTGCCAGCAGTTATAGCGGAGGGCTTTCCTACGAGCAGTACTTC.